Below, 28 T cell receptor beta chains from the same sample are listed, as sequenced in a study of blood T cell repertoires in COVID-19. TCRdb keeps only in-frame clones here, not all; method: immunoSEQ multiplex PCR. The data show approximately 110,000 clones, around four fifths seen once. The sample consisted of peripheral blood. Receptor source: a man aged 70 or older with acute or convalescent COVID-19.

This clone was seen a single time. The chain has TRBV5-4 and TRBJ2-5; a possible D gene is TRBD1 (6 bases). The CDR3 runs to 12 residues. V dropped 3 bases and J dropped 3 bases, with 6 bases sitting between them. CDR1 is SGHNT, CDR2 YYREEE, per germline (reference sequence). The CDR3 DNA is TGTGCCAGCAGCTACAGGGAAGAGACCCAGTACTTC. Translated: CASSYREETQYF.

The chain recombines TRBV24-1 with TRBJ2-1; D might be TRBD1 (6 bases). This CDR3 comprises 11 residues. V was cut by 9 bases and J by 9 bases, with 11 bases left in between. Looked up from germline, CDR1 is KGHDR and CDR2 is SFDVKD. CDR3 residues: CATSGESEQFF. Written as DNA, the CDR3 is TGTGCCACCTCAGGGGAAAGTGAGCAGTTCTTC.

The chain joins TRBV20-1 to TRBJ2-3; TRBD2 matches at 12 bases. Germline CDR1 and CDR2: DFQATT and SNEGSKA (reference sequence). The CDR3 loop spans 16 amino acids. V dropped 3 bases and J dropped 2; count of bases not matched to a gene: 6. CDR3 amino acids: CSASASGGATTDTQYF. The CDR3 nucleotides read TGCAGTGCTAGTGCTAGCGGGGGGGCTACCACAGATACGCAGTATTTT.

The V gene is TRBV28, the J gene TRBJ2-2; 9 bases fit TRBD2. The CDR3 length is 16 residues. The V gene's germline CDR1 is MDHEN and CDR2 SYDVKM. The junction had 5 bases not matched to a gene; V was cut back by 2 bases and J by 4 bases. The CDR3 protein is CASSLAGGPGTGELFF. CDR3 nucleotides: TGTGCCAGCAGTTTAGCGGGAGGGCCGGGCACCGGGGAGCTGTTTTTT.

The rearrangement links TRBV27 to TRBJ2-7; D not certain. CDR1 is MNHEY and CDR2 is SMNVEV in the germline V gene (reference sequence). V was shortened by 8 bases and J by 2 bases, with 7 bases between the two germline ends. The CDR3 consists of 11 residues. CDR3 in amino acids: CASGKTYEQYF. The CDR3 bases are TGTGCCAGCGGCAAAACCTACGAGCAGTACTTC.

The rearrangement uses TRBV12-5 and TRBJ2-1; D might be TRBD1 (6 bases). Germline loops: CDR1 LGHNT, CDR2 FRNRAP. V shed 7 bases and J shed 9 bases, with 16 bases lying between them. CDR3 length: 13 amino acids. The CDR3, as DNA: TGTGCTAGTGCCGCACAGGGATTTAGTGAGCAGTTCTTC. This codes for CASAAQGFSEQFF.

This clone was picked up a small number of times. This rearrangement joins TRBV9 to TRBJ1-1, with TRBD1 as a possible D gene (5 bases). CDR3 length equals 14 residues. Trimming cost V 0 bases and J 10 bases, with 16 bases left between them. Germline CDR1 is SGDLS and CDR2 is YYNGEE. The chain's CDR3 is CASSVETGTTRAFF. CDR3 coding DNA: TGTGCCAGCAGCGTAGAGACCGGGACTACTAGAGCTTTCTTT.

This chain connects TRBV19 to TRBJ2-5, with TRBD2 matching over 7 bases. CDR3 length: 12 amino acids. Germline-derived CDR1 and CDR2 are LNHDA and SQIVND (reference sequence). Trimming at V came to 4 bases and at J to 4 bases, leaving 0 bases not matched to a gene. CDR3 nucleotides: TGTGCCAGTAGTACGGGGGGAGAGACCCAGTACTTC. Translating gives CASSTGGETQYF.

The V call is TRBV3-1 (or the pseudogene TRBV3-2), the J call TRBJ1-1, with D uncertain. The germline V and J ends were trimmed by 7 bases and 5 bases, with 17 bases remaining between them. Per the germline V gene, CDR1 is LGHDT and CDR2 is YNNKEL (reference sequence). This CDR3 is built from 14 residues. CDR3 nucleotides: TGTGCCAGCACCTCGCCGGGAATGGGGACTGAAGCTTTCTTT. It specifies CASTSPGMGTEAFF.

The V call is TRBV18, the J call TRBJ1-1; 7 nucleotides match TRBD1. J gave up 0 bases and V 3 bases, and 4 bases lay outside the gene matches. The CDR3 totals 15 residues. Germline V lookup: CDR1 KGHSH, CDR2 LQKENI. CDR3 nucleotide sequence: TGTGCCAGCTCACCGGCCGGGACAGTGAACACTGAAGCTTTCTTT. Its protein product is CASSPAGTVNTEAFF.

The genes are TRBV9 and TRBJ1-1; D may be TRBD1 (6 bases). From germline, CDR1 is SGDLS and CDR2 YYNGEE. The CDR3 length is 15 residues. Deletions cut 3 bases from V and 5 bases from J, with 17 bases between. The CDR3 loop is CASSGNRESWTEAFF. The CDR3 nucleotides read TGTGCCAGCAGCGGGAACAGGGAATCATGGACTGAAGCTTTCTTT.

This clone showed up just a few times. This chain uses TRBV18 with TRBJ2-7; D not resolved. Germline values: CDR1 KGHSH, CDR2 LQKENI. V was cut by 0 bases and J by 2 bases, with 8 bases left in between. There are 14 residues in the CDR3. The chain's CDR3 is CASSPPSLPYEQYF. CDR3 nucleotides: TGTGCCAGCTCACCACCGTCACTTCCCTACGAGCAGTACTTC. The variable domain in full, with the rest retrieved from reference TRBV18 and TRBJ2-7, is NAGVMQNPRHLVRRRGQEARLRCSPMKGHSHVYWYRQLPEEGLKFMVYLQKENIIDESGMPKERFSAEFPKEGPSILRIQQVVRGDSAAYFCASSPPSLPYEQYFGPGTRLTVT.

V is TRBV5-1 and J is TRBJ2-3; TRBD1 matches 10 bases. With V trimmed by 0 bases and J by 4 bases, 5 bases remained unmatched. This CDR3 contains 16 residues. The germline V gene has CDR1 SGHRS and CDR2 YFSETQ. This CDR3 reads CASSLGTGGGADTQYF. The CDR3 nucleotides are TGCGCCAGCAGCTTGGGGACAGGGGGGGGCGCAGATACGCAGTATTTT. The whole variable domain, filled in from reference TRBV5-1 and TRBJ2-3, reads KAGVTQTPRYLIKTRGQQVTLSCSPISGHRSVSWYQQTPGQGLQFLFEYFSETQRNKGNFPGRFSGRQFSNSRSEMNVSTLELGDSALYLCASSLGTGGGADTQYFGPGTRLTVL.

This chain links TRBV7-9 with TRBJ2-1; tentatively, D is TRBD2 (5 bases). V dropped 5 bases and J dropped 6 bases, with 14 bases sitting between them. CDR1 is SEHNR and CDR2 is FQNEAQ in the germline V gene (reference sequence). The CDR3 has 14 amino acids. The CDR3 loop reads CASSPGLPGNEQFF. CDR3 nucleotide sequence: TGTGCCAGCAGCCCCGGACTCCCCGGCAATGAGCAGTTCTTC.

The chain combines TRBV12-3 or TRBV12-4 with TRBJ2-7; 11 nucleotides match TRBD1. The V gene end was trimmed by 6 bases and the J gene end by 9 bases; junction bases not matched to a gene: 4. This CDR3 contains 12 residues. The CDR3 DNA follows: TGTGCCAGCAGCTGGGACAGGGGGGGGCAGTACTTC. Translating it yields CASSWDRGGQYF.

The V and J genes are TRBV28 and TRBJ2-7, with D unresolved. The V gene lost 6 bases and the J gene lost 2 bases, with 14 bases spanning the gap. Per the germline V gene, CDR1 is MDHEN and CDR2 is SYDVKM. The CDR3 is 14 residues long. Here the CDR3 DNA reads TGTGCCAGCAGCCCCGTCTATTCAACCTACGAGCAGTACTTC. Translated, it gives CASSPVYSTYEQYF.

The chain links TRBV9 to TRBJ2-1; 12 positions match TRBD1. From germline, CDR1 is SGDLS and CDR2 YYNGEE. The CDR3 has 17 amino acids. Unmatched junction bases numbered 10, after V lost 0 bases and J lost 9 bases. The CDR3 loop reads CASSVEPGQGARSEQFF. The DNA of the CDR3 is TGTGCCAGCAGCGTAGAGCCGGGACAGGGGGCGCGGAGTGAGCAGTTCTTC.

The chain links TRBV19 to TRBJ1-6, with 8 positions matching TRBD1. Trimming at V came to 3 bases and at J to 10 bases, leaving 8 bases not matched to a gene. The germline V gene has CDR1 LNHDA and CDR2 SQIVND (reference sequence). The CDR3 loop spans 15 amino acids. The chain's CDR3 is CASSIRGQGQSPLHF. CDR3 nucleotide sequence: TGTGCCAGTAGTATCCGAGGACAGGGACAATCACCCCTCCACTTT.

This chain uses TRBV2 with TRBJ2-7; TRBD2 might be the D (5 bases). This CDR3 is 11 amino acids long. Germline V gives CDR1 SNHLY, CDR2 FYNNEI. Trimming cost V 5 bases and J 6 bases, with 8 bases left between them. The CDR3 sequence is CASSRDFEQYF. The CDR3 DNA reads as TGTGCCAGCAGTCGGGATTTCGAGCAGTACTTC.

The chain uses TRBV5-6 and TRBJ1-3, with 7 bases aligning to TRBD1. V lost 4 bases and J lost 5; bases outside the gene matches: 9. This CDR3 has 15 residues. From germline, CDR1 is SGHDT and CDR2 YYEEEE. CDR3 coding DNA: TGTGCCAGCAGCCGAAGACAGGGCTTGAGAAACACCATATATTTT. It encodes CASSRRQGLRNTIYF.

The V call is TRBV28, the J call TRBJ2-7; 10 bases map to TRBD2. The CDR3 runs 15 residues. Losses at the gene ends were 4 bases for V and 6 bases for J; bases not matched to a gene: 9. Germline CDR1 reads MDHEN; CDR2 reads SYDVKM. The DNA of the CDR3 is TGTGCCAGCAGTTGGCTAGCGGGGGAACTGGGCGAGCAGTACTTC. Its protein product is CASSWLAGELGEQYF.

This rearrangement joins TRBV27 to TRBJ1-2; D is possibly TRBD1 (6 bases). V was cut by 5 bases and J by 4 bases, with 20 bases left in between. Germline V gives CDR1 MNHEY, CDR2 SMNVEV (reference sequence). This CDR3 region has 16 residues. In DNA, the CDR3 is TGTGCCAGCAGTGAGATACAGGGCCGAAACTCCTATGGCTACACCTTC. Residues: CASSEIQGRNSYGYTF.

In its sample, this clone was seen a few times. The rearrangement joins TRBV5-4 to TRBJ1-6; 10 nucleotides line up with TRBD1. The V gene's germline CDR1 is SGHNT and CDR2 YYREEE (reference sequence). This CDR3 has 18 amino acids. With V trimmed by 0 bases and J by 3 bases, 6 bases remained unmatched. The CDR3 here is CASSLARGQGFYNSPLHF. Here the CDR3 DNA reads TGTGCCAGCAGCTTGGCCAGGGGACAGGGGTTCTATAATTCACCCCTCCACTTT.

This rearrangement joins TRBV5-4 to TRBJ2-3; 8 bases line up with TRBD1. V lost 3 bases, J lost 4 bases, and 4 bases stayed unmatched. Germline values: CDR1 SGHNT, CDR2 YYREEE (reference sequence). This CDR3 has 14 residues. Here the CDR3 DNA reads TGTGCCAGCAGCTCGACAGGGGCGGCAGATACGCAGTATTTT. Translation: CASSSTGAADTQYF.

This chain links TRBV5-1 with TRBJ2-2; 9 bases are shared with TRBD1. Losses at the gene ends were 3 bases for V and 7 bases for J; bases not matched to a gene: 4. The CDR3 has 14 amino acids. The germline CDR1 and CDR2 sequences are SGHRS and YFSETQ. CDR3 DNA sequence: TGCGCCAGCAGCTGGGACAGGGCTGGCGGGGAGCTGTTTTTT. Amino acids: CASSWDRAGGELFF.

This clone was seen just once. The CDR3 sequence: CASSRGQEAGYTF. CDR3 DNA: TGTGCCAGCAGTCGGGGACAGGAAGCTGGCTACACCTTC. The chain links TRBV28 to TRBJ1-2; 8 nucleotides align to TRBD1. The CDR3 totals 13 residues. CDR1 is MDHEN and CDR2 is SYDVKM in the germline V gene. J lost 7 bases, V lost 5 bases, and 6 bases had no gene match.

The rearrangement joins TRBV25-1 to TRBJ2-5; 7 bases match TRBD1. CDR1 and CDR2 (germline): MGHDK, SYGVNS. The CDR3 spans 15 residues. Trimming at V came to 2 bases and at J to 1 base, leaving 4 bases not matched to a gene. The CDR3 region has the DNA TGTGCCAGCAGTGAAAAGTACAGGGGCCAAGAGACCCAGTACTTC. It encodes CASSEKYRGQETQYF.

This clone was seen only once. The gene calls are TRBV12-3 or TRBV12-4 and TRBJ1-2, with no clear D. This CDR3 has 13 amino acids. Deletions cut 0 bases from V and 8 bases from J, with 10 bases between. The CDR3 loop reads CASSLARSSGYTF. The CDR3 DNA is TGTGCCAGCAGTTTAGCGCGGAGTTCCGGCTACACCTTC.